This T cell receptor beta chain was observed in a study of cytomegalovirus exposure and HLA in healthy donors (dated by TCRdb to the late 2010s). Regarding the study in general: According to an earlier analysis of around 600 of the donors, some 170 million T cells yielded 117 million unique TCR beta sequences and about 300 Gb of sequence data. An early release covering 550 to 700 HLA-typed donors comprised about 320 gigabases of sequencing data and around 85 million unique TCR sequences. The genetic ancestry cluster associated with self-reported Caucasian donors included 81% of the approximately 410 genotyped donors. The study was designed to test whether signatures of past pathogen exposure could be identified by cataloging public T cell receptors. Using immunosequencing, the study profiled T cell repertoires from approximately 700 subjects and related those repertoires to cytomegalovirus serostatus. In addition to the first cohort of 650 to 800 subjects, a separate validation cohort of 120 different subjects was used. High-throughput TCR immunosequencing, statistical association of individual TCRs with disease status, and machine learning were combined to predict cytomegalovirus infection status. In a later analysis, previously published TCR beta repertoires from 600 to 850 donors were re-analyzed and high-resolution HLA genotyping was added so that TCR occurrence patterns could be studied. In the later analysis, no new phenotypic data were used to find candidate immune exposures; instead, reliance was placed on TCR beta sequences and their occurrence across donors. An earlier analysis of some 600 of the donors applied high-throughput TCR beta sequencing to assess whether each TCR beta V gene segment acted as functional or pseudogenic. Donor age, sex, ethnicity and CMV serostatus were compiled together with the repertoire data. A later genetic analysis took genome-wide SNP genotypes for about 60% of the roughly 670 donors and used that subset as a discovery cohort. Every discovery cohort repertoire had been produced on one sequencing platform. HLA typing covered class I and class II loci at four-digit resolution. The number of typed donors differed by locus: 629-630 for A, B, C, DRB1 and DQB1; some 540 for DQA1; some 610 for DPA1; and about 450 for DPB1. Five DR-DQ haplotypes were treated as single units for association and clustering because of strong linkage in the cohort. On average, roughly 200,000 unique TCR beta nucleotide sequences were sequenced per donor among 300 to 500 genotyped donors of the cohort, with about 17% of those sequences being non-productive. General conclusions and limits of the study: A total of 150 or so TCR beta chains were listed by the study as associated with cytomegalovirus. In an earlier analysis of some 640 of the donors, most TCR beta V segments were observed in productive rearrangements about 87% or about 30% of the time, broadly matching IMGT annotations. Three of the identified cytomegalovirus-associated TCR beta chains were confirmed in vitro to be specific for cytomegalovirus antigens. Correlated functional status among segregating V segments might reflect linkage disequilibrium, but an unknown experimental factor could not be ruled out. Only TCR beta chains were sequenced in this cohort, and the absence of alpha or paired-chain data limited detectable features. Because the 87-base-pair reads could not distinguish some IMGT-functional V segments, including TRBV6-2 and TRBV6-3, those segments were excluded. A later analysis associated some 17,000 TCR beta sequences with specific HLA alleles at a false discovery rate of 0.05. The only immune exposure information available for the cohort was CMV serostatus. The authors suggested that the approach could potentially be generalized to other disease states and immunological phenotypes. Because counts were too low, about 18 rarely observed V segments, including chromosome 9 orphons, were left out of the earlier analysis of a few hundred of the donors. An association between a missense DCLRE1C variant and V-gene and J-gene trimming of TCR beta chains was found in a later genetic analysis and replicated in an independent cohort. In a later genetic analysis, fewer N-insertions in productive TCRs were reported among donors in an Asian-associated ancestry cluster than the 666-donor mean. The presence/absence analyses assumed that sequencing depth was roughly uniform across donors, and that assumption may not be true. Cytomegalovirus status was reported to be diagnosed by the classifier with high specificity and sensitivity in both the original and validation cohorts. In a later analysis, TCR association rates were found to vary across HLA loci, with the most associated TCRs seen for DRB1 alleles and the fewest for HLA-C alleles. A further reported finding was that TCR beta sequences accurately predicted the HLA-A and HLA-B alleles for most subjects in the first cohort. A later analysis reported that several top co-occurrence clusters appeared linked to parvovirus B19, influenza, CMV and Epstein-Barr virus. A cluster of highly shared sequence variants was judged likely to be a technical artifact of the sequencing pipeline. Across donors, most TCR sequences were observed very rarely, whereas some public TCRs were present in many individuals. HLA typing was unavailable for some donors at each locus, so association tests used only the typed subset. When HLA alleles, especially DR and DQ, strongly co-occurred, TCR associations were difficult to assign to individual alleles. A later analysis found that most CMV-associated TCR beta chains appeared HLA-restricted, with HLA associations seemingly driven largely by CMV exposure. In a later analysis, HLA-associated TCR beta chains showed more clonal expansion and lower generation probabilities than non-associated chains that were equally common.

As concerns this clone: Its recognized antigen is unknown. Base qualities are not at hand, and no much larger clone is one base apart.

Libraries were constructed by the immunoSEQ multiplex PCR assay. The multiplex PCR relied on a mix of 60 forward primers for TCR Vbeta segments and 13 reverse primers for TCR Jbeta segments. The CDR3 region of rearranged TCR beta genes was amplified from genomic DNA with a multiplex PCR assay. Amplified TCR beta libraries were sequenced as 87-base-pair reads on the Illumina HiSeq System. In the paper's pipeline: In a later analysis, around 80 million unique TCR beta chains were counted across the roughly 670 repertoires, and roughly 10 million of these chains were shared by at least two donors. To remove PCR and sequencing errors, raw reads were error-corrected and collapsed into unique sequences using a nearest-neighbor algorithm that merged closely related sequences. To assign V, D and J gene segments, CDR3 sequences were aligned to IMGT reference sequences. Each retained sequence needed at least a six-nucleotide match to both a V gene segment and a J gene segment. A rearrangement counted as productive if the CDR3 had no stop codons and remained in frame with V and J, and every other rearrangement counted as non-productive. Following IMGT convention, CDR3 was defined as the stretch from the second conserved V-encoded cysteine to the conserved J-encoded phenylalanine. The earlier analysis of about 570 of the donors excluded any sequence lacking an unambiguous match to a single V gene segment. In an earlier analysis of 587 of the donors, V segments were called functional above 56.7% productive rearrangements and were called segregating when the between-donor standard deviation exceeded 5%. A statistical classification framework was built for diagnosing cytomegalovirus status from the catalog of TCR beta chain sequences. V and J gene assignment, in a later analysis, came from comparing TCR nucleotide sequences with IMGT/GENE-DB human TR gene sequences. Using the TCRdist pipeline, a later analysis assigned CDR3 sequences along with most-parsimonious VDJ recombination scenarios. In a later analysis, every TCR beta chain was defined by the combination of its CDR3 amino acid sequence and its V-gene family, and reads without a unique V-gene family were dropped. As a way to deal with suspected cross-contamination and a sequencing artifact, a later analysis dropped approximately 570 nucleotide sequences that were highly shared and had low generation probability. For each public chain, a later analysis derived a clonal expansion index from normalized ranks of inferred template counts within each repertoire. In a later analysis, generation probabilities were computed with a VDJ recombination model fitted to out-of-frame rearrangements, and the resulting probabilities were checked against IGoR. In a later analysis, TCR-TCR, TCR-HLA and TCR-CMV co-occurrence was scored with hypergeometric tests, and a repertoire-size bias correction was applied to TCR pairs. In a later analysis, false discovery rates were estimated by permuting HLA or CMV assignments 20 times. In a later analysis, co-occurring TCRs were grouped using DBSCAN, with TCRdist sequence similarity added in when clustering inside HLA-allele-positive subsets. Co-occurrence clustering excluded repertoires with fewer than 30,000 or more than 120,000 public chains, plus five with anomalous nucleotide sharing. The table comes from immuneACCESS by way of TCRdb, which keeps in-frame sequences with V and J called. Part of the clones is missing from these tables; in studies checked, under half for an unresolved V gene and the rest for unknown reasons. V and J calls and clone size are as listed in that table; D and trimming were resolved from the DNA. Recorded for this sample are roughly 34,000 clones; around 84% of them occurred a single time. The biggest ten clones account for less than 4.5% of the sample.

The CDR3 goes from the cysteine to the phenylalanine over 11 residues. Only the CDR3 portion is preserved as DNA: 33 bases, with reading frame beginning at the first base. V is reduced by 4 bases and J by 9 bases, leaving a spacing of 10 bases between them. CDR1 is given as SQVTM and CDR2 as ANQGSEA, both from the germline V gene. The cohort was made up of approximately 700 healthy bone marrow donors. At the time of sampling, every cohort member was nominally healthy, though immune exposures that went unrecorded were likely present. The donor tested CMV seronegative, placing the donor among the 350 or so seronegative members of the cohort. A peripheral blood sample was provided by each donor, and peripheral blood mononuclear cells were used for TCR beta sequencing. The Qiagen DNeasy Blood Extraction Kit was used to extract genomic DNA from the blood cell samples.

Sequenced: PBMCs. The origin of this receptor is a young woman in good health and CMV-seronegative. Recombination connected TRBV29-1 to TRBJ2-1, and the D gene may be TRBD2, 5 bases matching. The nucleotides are TGCAGCGTTGGTCAAGAGGGTGAGCAGTTCTTC. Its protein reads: CSVGQEGEQFF.